This TCR beta chain was recorded in a study of cytomegalovirus exposure and HLA in healthy donors. Study context: The same platform used for the 500 to 850 first-cohort repertoires was also used for the 95 to 150 validation repertoires, as a later analysis reported.

The germline V and J ends were trimmed by 0 bases and 3 bases, with 11 bases remaining between them. Germline V gene sequence: CDR1 MNHNY, CDR2 SVGAGI (reference sequence). This CDR3 comprises 15 residues. TCRdb's table, derived via immunoSEQ multiplex PCR, lists solely in-frame clones and lacks some. In the table there are roughly 120,000 clones, around 94% of which are singletons. The sequenced sample consisted of PBMCs. The J gene is TRBJ1-1, the V gene TRBV6-6; the D is unclear. This clonotype was sampled from a woman in her late teens or twenties in good health and CMV-seronegative. The CDR3 region has the DNA TGTGCCAGCAGTTACTCGACTTTCTCGGACACTGAAGCTTTCTTT. Its protein is CASSYSTFSDTEAFF.